This T cell receptor (beta chain) was profiled in a study of identical twins. Study-level points and caveats: Findings came from cross-sectional statistics, without long-term follow-up of donors.

For this clonotype: Its specificity is not known.

A universal primer binding site was introduced by template switching. The final cDNA contained unique molecular identifiers. TCRdb redid the calling of the 5' RACE reads with MiXCR, one entry per CDR3 protein. Of 470,000 or so distinct CDR3 sequences detected, 20% to 25% appear once; the ten largest clones hold about 3%. This CDR3 region has 14 residues. The data were also submitted as part of a second study, on T cells expressing NK-cell markers. That report adds: Top CD8+ clonotypes included the dominant CD3+CD56+NKG2C+ clonotypes in six donors. In several donors, these clonotypes also led the CD3+CD56-NKG2C+ fraction.

The sequenced sample consisted of CD4+ T cells sorted from blood. This chain joins TRBV21-1 and TRBJ1-4. TRBV21-1 is termed a pseudogene. The receptor's source is a woman aged 18 to 35 in good health. The CDR3 region is CASSKEGTNEKLFF. The CDR3 nucleotides read TGTGCCAGCAGCAAAGAGGGAACTAATGAAAAACTGTTTTTT.